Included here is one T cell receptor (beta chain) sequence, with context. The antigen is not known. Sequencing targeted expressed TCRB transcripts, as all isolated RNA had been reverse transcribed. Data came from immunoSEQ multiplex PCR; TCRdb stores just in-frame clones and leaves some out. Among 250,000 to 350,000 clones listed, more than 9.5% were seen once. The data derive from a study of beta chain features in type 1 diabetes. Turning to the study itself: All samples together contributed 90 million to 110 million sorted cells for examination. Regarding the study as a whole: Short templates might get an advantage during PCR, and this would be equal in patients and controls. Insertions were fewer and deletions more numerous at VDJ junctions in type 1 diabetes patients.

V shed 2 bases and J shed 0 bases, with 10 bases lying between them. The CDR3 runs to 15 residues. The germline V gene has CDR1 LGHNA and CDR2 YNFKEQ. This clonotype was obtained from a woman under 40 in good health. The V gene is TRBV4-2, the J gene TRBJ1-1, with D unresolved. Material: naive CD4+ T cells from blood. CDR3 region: CASSQRRGVNTEAFF. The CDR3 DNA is TGTGCCAGCAGCCAAAGGCGGGGAGTGAACACTGAAGCTTTCTTT.